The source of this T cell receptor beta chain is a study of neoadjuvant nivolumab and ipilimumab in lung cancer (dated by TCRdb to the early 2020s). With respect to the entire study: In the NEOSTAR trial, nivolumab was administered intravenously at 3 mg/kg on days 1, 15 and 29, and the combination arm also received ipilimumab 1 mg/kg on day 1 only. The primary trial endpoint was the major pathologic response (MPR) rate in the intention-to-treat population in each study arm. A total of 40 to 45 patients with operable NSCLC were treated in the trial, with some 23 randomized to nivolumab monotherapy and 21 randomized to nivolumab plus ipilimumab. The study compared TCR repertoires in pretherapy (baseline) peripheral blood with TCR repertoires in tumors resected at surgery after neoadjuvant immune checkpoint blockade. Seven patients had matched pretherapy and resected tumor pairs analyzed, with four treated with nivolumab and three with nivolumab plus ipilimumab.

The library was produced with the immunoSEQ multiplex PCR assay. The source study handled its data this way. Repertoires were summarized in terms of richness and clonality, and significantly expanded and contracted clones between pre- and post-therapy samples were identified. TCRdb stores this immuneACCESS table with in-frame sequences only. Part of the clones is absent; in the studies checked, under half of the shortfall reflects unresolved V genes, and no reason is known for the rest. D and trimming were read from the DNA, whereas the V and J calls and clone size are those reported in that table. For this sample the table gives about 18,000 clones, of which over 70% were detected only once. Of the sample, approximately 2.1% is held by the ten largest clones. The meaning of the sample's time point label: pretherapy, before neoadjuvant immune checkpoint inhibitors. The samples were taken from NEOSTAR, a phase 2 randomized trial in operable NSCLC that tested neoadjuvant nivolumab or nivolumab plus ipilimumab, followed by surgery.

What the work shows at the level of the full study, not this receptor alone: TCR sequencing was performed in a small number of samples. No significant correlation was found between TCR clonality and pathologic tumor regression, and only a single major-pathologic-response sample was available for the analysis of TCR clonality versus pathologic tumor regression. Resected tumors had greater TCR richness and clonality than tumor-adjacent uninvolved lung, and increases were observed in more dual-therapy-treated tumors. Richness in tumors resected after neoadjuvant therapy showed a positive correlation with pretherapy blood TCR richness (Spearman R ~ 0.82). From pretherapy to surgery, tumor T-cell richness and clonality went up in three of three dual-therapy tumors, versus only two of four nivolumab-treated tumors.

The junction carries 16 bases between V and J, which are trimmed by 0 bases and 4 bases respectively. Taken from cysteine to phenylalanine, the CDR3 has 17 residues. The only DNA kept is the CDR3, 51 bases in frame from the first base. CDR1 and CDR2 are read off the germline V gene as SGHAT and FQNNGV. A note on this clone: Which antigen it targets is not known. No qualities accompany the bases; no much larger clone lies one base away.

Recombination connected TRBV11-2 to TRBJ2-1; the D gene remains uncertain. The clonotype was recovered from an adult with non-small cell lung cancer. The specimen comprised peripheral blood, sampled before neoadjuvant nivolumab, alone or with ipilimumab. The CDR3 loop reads CASSLDRLLGGYNEQFF. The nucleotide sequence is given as TGTGCCAGCAGCTTAGATCGTCTATTGGGCGGATACAATGAGCAGTTCTTC.